These T cell receptor beta chains were read from a single sample in a study of cytomegalovirus exposure and HLA in healthy donors. The table came from immunoSEQ multiplex PCR; TCRdb's copy has only in-frame clones and leaves some out. The sample yields around 130,000 clones, about four fifths seen once. Sequencing was done on a sample of PBMCs. These receptors were taken from a man between 18 and 29 years old in good health and CMV-seronegative. Both conserved end residues are part of each CDR3. The D gene is left open where the match is weak. Clone size is not always given. Where it is, it says once, few, many or a class for expanded clones.

D gene: TRBD1; clone size: -; V gene: TRBV7-2; J gene: TRBJ1-2; CDR3 length: 15; CDR3 protein: CASSLGTGGGYGYTF; CDR3 DNA: TGTGCCAGCAGCTTAGGAACAGGGGGAGGCTATGGCTACACCTTC
D gene: -; clone size: -; V gene: TRBV28; J gene: TRBJ1-1; CDR3 length: 12; CDR3 protein: CASRGDSTERFF; CDR3 DNA: TGTGCCAGCAGGGGAGATAGCACTGAAAGATTCTTT
D gene: TRBD1; clone size: -; V gene: TRBV9; J gene: TRBJ2-3; CDR3 length: 17; CDR3 protein: CASSGGPGQVYTDTQYF; CDR3 DNA: TGTGCCAGCAGCGGGGGCCCGGGACAGGTGTACACAGATACGCAGTATTTT
D gene: TRBD1; clone size: -; V gene: TRBV6-5; J gene: TRBJ1-4; CDR3 length: 15; CDR3 protein: CASSPGQRANEELFF; CDR3 DNA: TGTGCCAGCAGCCCGGGACAGAGGGCCAATGAAGAACTGTTTTTT
D gene: -; clone size: -; V gene: TRBV7-8; J gene: TRBJ1-3; CDR3 length: 19; CDR3 protein: CASSLVGAVSLDSGNTIYF; CDR3 DNA: TGTGCCAGCAGCTTAGTAGGGGCAGTTAGCCTGGACTCTGGAAACACCATATATTTT
D gene: -; clone size: -; V gene: TRBV7-2; J gene: TRBJ2-5; CDR3 length: 19; CDR3 protein: CASSLATLGGALYQETQYF; CDR3 DNA: TGTGCCAGCAGCTTAGCCACATTAGGAGGGGCCTTATACCAAGAGACCCAGTACTTC
D gene: TRBD1; clone size: once; V gene: TRBV30; J gene: TRBJ1-6; CDR3 length: 15; CDR3 protein: CAWRFTGAYNSPLHF; CDR3 DNA: TGTGCCTGGCGATTCACAGGGGCCTATAATTCACCCCTCCACTTT
D gene: TRBD1; clone size: -; V gene: TRBV18; J gene: TRBJ1-5; CDR3 length: 14; CDR3 protein: CASSPGTVDQPQHF; CDR3 DNA: TGTGCCAGCTCACCCGGGACAGTTGATCAGCCCCAGCATTTT
D gene: TRBD2; clone size: -; V gene: TRBV10-3; J gene: TRBJ2-5; CDR3 length: 13; CDR3 protein: CAIGAGAQETQYF; CDR3 DNA: TGTGCCATCGGAGCGGGAGCTCAAGAGACCCAGTACTTC
D gene: TRBD1; clone size: -; V gene: TRBV5-1; J gene: TRBJ2-7; CDR3 length: 15; CDR3 protein: CASSSAGTASYEQYF; CDR3 DNA: TGCGCCAGCAGCTCCGCCGGGACAGCCTCTTACGAGCAGTACTTC
D gene: TRBD2; clone size: -; V gene: TRBV10-1; J gene: TRBJ2-3; CDR3 length: 15; CDR3 protein: CASSEISGGALTQYF; CDR3 DNA: TGCGCCAGCAGTGAAATTAGCGGGGGGGCACTTACGCAGTATTTT
D gene: -; clone size: -; V gene: TRBV29-1; J gene: TRBJ1-1; CDR3 length: 13; CDR3 protein: CSVAGRLNTEAFF; CDR3 DNA: TGCAGCGTTGCCGGCAGGCTGAACACTGAAGCTTTCTTT
D gene: -; clone size: medium-sized; V gene: TRBV6-1; J gene: TRBJ2-2; CDR3 length: 18; CDR3 protein: CASSEDLLSGTNTGELFF; CDR3 DNA: TGTGCCAGCAGTGAAGATCTTTTGTCAGGAACGAACACCGGGGAGCTGTTTTTT
D gene: TRBD1; clone size: -; V gene: TRBV7-9; J gene: TRBJ2-7; CDR3 length: 14; CDR3 protein: CASTTRDRTYEQYF; CDR3 DNA: TGTGCCAGCACCACCCGGGACAGGACCTACGAGCAGTACTTC
D gene: -; clone size: -; V gene: TRBV6-6; J gene: TRBJ2-1; CDR3 length: 15; CDR3 protein: CASSPDRTIGGEQFF; CDR3 DNA: TGTGCCAGCAGTCCAGACAGAACTATAGGTGGTGAGCAGTTCTTC
D gene: -; clone size: -; V gene: TRBV6-4; J gene: TRBJ2-3; CDR3 length: 15; CDR3 protein: CASSEVEGLADTQYF; CDR3 DNA: TGTGCCAGCAGTGAAGTCGAGGGATTGGCAGATACGCAGTATTTT
D gene: TRBD2; clone size: -; V gene: TRBV6-1; J gene: TRBJ2-7; CDR3 length: 17; CDR3 protein: CASSGGTGLAGPYEQYF; CDR3 DNA: TGTGCCAGCAGTGGGGGCACTGGACTAGCGGGGCCCTACGAGCAGTACTTC
D gene: -; clone size: -; V gene: TRBV5-1; J gene: TRBJ1-1; CDR3 length: 12; CDR3 protein: CASSMRNTEAFF; CDR3 DNA: TGCGCCAGCAGTATGAGGAACACTGAAGCTTTCTTT
D gene: -; clone size: -; V gene: TRBV19; J gene: TRBJ1-2; CDR3 length: 12; CDR3 protein: CASSETALGYTF; CDR3 DNA: TGTGCCAGTAGTGAGACTGCTCTTGGCTACACCTTC
D gene: TRBD1; clone size: -; V gene: TRBV7-9; J gene: TRBJ1-4; CDR3 length: 17; CDR3 protein: CASSLVQGLATNEKLFF; CDR3 DNA: TGTGCCAGCAGCTTAGTACAGGGGCTTGCAACTAATGAAAAACTGTTTTTT
D gene: -; clone size: -; V gene: TRBV4-3; J gene: TRBJ2-7; CDR3 length: 13; CDR3 protein: CASSAGNTYEQYF; CDR3 DNA: TGCGCCAGCAGCGCCGGGAACACCTACGAGCAGTACTTC
D gene: -; clone size: -; V gene: TRBV15; J gene: TRBJ2-2; CDR3 length: 16; CDR3 protein: CATSRVRQGNTGELFF; CDR3 DNA: TGTGCCACCAGCAGAGTACGGCAGGGGAACACCGGGGAGCTGTTTTTT
D gene: -; clone size: -; V gene: TRBV5-1; J gene: TRBJ2-7; CDR3 length: 15; CDR3 protein: CASSPAGGVFDEQYF; CDR3 DNA: TGCGCCAGCAGCCCCGCCGGGGGTGTCTTCGACGAGCAGTACTTC
D gene: -; clone size: few; V gene: TRBV5-4; J gene: TRBJ1-4; CDR3 length: 14; CDR3 protein: CASSLNRGGEKLFF; CDR3 DNA: TGTGCCAGCAGCTTGAATAGGGGCGGCGAAAAACTGTTTTTT
D gene: -; clone size: -; V gene: TRBV10-2; J gene: TRBJ1-2; CDR3 length: 13; CDR3 protein: CASSGALGDGYTF; CDR3 DNA: TGCGCCAGCAGTGGTGCCCTGGGCGATGGCTACACCTTC
D gene: -; clone size: few; V gene: TRBV10-1; J gene: TRBJ1-2; CDR3 length: 14; CDR3 protein: CASSESTQSLDYTF; CDR3 DNA: TGCGCCAGCAGTGAGTCGACTCAGTCCCTGGACTACACCTTC
D gene: TRBD2; clone size: -; V gene: TRBV29-1; J gene: TRBJ2-5; CDR3 length: 15; CDR3 protein: CSASRLAGEGETQYF; CDR3 DNA: TGCAGCGCTAGCCGGCTAGCGGGGGAAGGGGAGACCCAGTACTTC
D gene: TRBD1; clone size: once; V gene: TRBV11-3; J gene: TRBJ2-2; CDR3 length: 14; CDR3 protein: CASSARQGTGELFF; CDR3 DNA: TGTGCCAGCAGCGCCAGACAGGGGACCGGGGAGCTGTTTTTT
D gene: TRBD1; clone size: -; V gene: TRBV5-4; J gene: TRBJ1-2; CDR3 length: 15; CDR3 protein: CASSDRDRANYGYTF; CDR3 DNA: TGTGCCAGCAGCGACCGGGACAGGGCTAACTATGGCTACACCTTC
D gene: -; clone size: -; V gene: TRBV5-4; J gene: TRBJ1-2; CDR3 length: 13; CDR3 protein: CASSFRTDYGYTF; CDR3 DNA: TGTGCCAGCAGCTTCCGGACAGACTATGGCTACACCTTC
D gene: TRBD2; clone size: -; V gene: TRBV7-2; J gene: TRBJ2-5; CDR3 length: 18; CDR3 protein: CASSSLAGGGGRQETQYF; CDR3 DNA: TGTGCCAGCAGCTCGCTAGCCGGCGGGGGGGGACGACAAGAGACCCAGTACTTC
D gene: TRBD1; clone size: -; V gene: TRBV15; J gene: TRBJ1-5; CDR3 length: 23; CDR3 protein: CATSRIHQRRVGQGASKDQPQHF; CDR3 DNA: TGTGCCACCAGCAGAATCCACCAGCGCCGGGTAGGACAGGGGGCGTCAAAGGATCAGCCCCAGCATTTT
D gene: -; clone size: -; V gene: TRBV27; J gene: TRBJ1-2; CDR3 length: 13; CDR3 protein: CASSLDWLSGYTF; CDR3 DNA: TGTGCCAGCAGTTTGGACTGGTTGAGTGGCTACACCTTC
D gene: -; clone size: -; V gene: TRBV29-1; J gene: TRBJ1-1; CDR3 length: 13; CDR3 protein: CSVEEGQSTEAFF; CDR3 DNA: TGCAGCGTTGAAGAGGGCCAGTCCACTGAAGCTTTCTTT
D gene: -; clone size: few; V gene: TRBV7-2; J gene: TRBJ2-3; CDR3 length: 12; CDR3 protein: CASSYHTDTQYF; CDR3 DNA: TGTGCCAGCAGCTATCACACAGATACGCAGTATTTT
D gene: TRBD1; clone size: -; V gene: TRBV30; J gene: TRBJ2-7; CDR3 length: 12; CDR3 protein: CAWRQGSGEQYF; CDR3 DNA: TGTGCCTGGAGACAGGGGTCTGGCGAGCAGTACTTC
D gene: TRBD1; clone size: -; V gene: TRBV4-1; J gene: TRBJ2-7; CDR3 length: 17; CDR3 protein: CASSQGGKRTGGHEQYF; CDR3 DNA: TGCGCCAGCAGCCAAGGGGGGAAAAGGACAGGGGGGCACGAGCAGTACTTC
D gene: TRBD2; clone size: -; V gene: TRBV5-4; J gene: TRBJ2-5; CDR3 length: 15; CDR3 protein: CASRSGGRSQETQYF; CDR3 DNA: TGTGCCAGCAGGAGCGGGGGGCGGAGCCAAGAGACCCAGTACTTC
D gene: TRBD1; clone size: -; V gene: TRBV30; J gene: TRBJ1-4; CDR3 length: 14; CDR3 protein: CAWSLGTGERKLFF; CDR3 DNA: TGTGCCTGGAGTCTCGGGACAGGGGAGCGAAAACTGTTTTTT
D gene: -; clone size: -; V gene: TRBV6-4; J gene: TRBJ1-2; CDR3 length: 14; CDR3 protein: CASSPDSINYGYTF; CDR3 DNA: TGTGCCAGCAGCCCGGACAGCATTAACTATGGCTACACCTTC
D gene: -; clone size: -; V gene: TRBV4-3; J gene: TRBJ1-2; CDR3 length: 17; CDR3 protein: CASSQDLDMGSNYGYTF; CDR3 DNA: TGCGCCAGCAGCCAAGATTTGGACATGGGTTCTAACTATGGCTACACCTTC
D gene: -; clone size: -; V gene: TRBV5-4; J gene: TRBJ2-7; CDR3 length: 14; CDR3 protein: CASSLAVGDYEQYF; CDR3 DNA: TGTGCCAGCAGCTTGGCCGTAGGGGACTACGAGCAGTACTTC
D gene: -; clone size: -; V gene: TRBV4-3; J gene: TRBJ2-3; CDR3 length: 15; CDR3 protein: CASSPHTLYTDTQYF; CDR3 DNA: TGCGCCAGCAGCCCCCACACACTATACACAGATACGCAGTATTTT
D gene: TRBD2; clone size: -; V gene: TRBV5-1; J gene: TRBJ2-4; CDR3 length: 14; CDR3 protein: CASKWRGGPGIQYF; CDR3 DNA: TGCGCCAGCAAGTGGCGGGGGGGCCCTGGCATTCAGTACTTC
D gene: -; clone size: -; V gene: TRBV5-4; J gene: TRBJ1-6; CDR3 length: 15; CDR3 protein: CASSLEIEVASPLHF; CDR3 DNA: TGTGCCAGCAGCTTAGAAATAGAAGTCGCTTCACCCCTCCACTTT
D gene: -; clone size: -; V gene: TRBV25-1; J gene: TRBJ1-2; CDR3 length: 13; CDR3 protein: CASSESGGYGYTF; CDR3 DNA: TGTGCCAGCAGTGAATCCGGAGGCTATGGCTACACCTTC
D gene: -; clone size: -; V gene: TRBV7-9; J gene: TRBJ1-3; CDR3 length: 15; CDR3 protein: CASSLESVSGNTIYF; CDR3 DNA: TGTGCCAGCAGCCTCGAATCGGTCTCTGGAAACACCATATATTTT
D gene: TRBD2; clone size: -; V gene: TRBV7-7; J gene: TRBJ2-3; CDR3 length: 16; CDR3 protein: CASSLGLAGFKDTQYF; CDR3 DNA: TGTGCCAGCAGCTTGGGACTAGCGGGGTTTAAAGATACGCAGTATTTT
D gene: -; clone size: -; V gene: TRBV4-3; J gene: TRBJ1-4; CDR3 length: 17; CDR3 protein: CASSQESLGAPNEKLFF; CDR3 DNA: TGCGCCAGCAGCCAAGAGTCGCTTGGGGCACCTAATGAAAAACTGTTTTTT
D gene: -; clone size: -; V gene: TRBV7-9; J gene: TRBJ1-5; CDR3 length: 15; CDR3 protein: CASSLVGGFDQPQHF; CDR3 DNA: TGTGCCAGCAGCTTAGTGGGGGGTTTCGATCAGCCCCAGCATTTT
D gene: -; clone size: -; V gene: TRBV6-5; J gene: TRBJ1-3; CDR3 length: 14; CDR3 protein: CASSYGLSGNTIYF; CDR3 DNA: TGTGCCAGCAGTTACGGACTCTCTGGAAACACCATATATTTT
D gene: -; clone size: -; V gene: TRBV6-5; J gene: TRBJ2-2; CDR3 length: 14; CDR3 protein: CASSYSNSRGELFF; CDR3 DNA: TGTGCCAGCAGTTACTCTAACAGCCGCGGGGAGCTGTTTTTT
D gene: -; clone size: -; V gene: TRBV11-3; J gene: TRBJ2-2; CDR3 length: 17; CDR3 protein: CASSLGDFARGTGELFF; CDR3 DNA: TGTGCCAGCAGCTTAGGGGACTTTGCTAGAGGCACCGGGGAGCTGTTTTTT
D gene: TRBD2; clone size: -; V gene: TRBV18; J gene: TRBJ2-5; CDR3 length: 16; CDR3 protein: CASSPPGRGREETQYF; CDR3 DNA: TGTGCCAGCTCACCACCTGGTCGGGGGAGGGAAGAGACCCAGTACTTC
D gene: -; clone size: -; V gene: TRBV11-2; J gene: TRBJ2-7; CDR3 length: 17; CDR3 protein: CASSSPNSGQLGHEQYF; CDR3 DNA: TGTGCCAGCAGCTCCCCAAACTCAGGACAGCTCGGGCACGAGCAGTACTTC
D gene: TRBD1; clone size: -; V gene: TRBV28; J gene: TRBJ1-1; CDR3 length: 16; CDR3 protein: CASSRTGQGKNTEAFF; CDR3 DNA: TGTGCCAGCAGCCGTACAGGACAGGGGAAAAACACTGAAGCTTTCTTT
D gene: TRBD2; clone size: -; V gene: TRBV7-9; J gene: TRBJ2-1; CDR3 length: 16; CDR3 protein: CASSQPGTSGNNEQFF; CDR3 DNA: TGTGCCAGCAGCCAGCCCGGGACTAGCGGGAACAATGAGCAGTTCTTC
D gene: -; clone size: few; V gene: TRBV15; J gene: TRBJ2-5; CDR3 length: 13; CDR3 protein: CATSRKRLETQYF; CDR3 DNA: TGTGCCACCAGCAGAAAGCGATTGGAGACCCAGTACTTC
D gene: TRBD1; clone size: -; V gene: TRBV27; J gene: TRBJ1-5; CDR3 length: 15; CDR3 protein: CASSTQGASSQPQHF; CDR3 DNA: TGTGCCAGCAGCACCCAGGGGGCTTCATCTCAGCCCCAGCATTTT